This TCR beta chain emerged from a study of cytomegalovirus exposure and HLA in healthy donors. Germline V gene lookup returns CDR1 LNHNV and CDR2 YYDKDF (reference sequence). V lost 5 bases and J lost 4; bases outside the gene matches: 12. This CDR3 is 16 amino acids long. The PCR contained 60 Vbeta and 13 Jbeta primers. Clones were sequenced by immunoSEQ multiplex PCR, and TCRdb holds only the in-frame ones, with some missing. The data hold under 200,000 clones, with roughly 75% observed a single time. The rearrangement links TRBV15 to TRBJ2-5, with 8 bases identical to TRBD1. This clonotype originated in a man aged 18 to 29 in good health and CMV-seronegative. The sample consisted of PBMCs. The CDR3 reads CATSSSLDRVGETQYF. The CDR3 DNA reads TGTGCCACCAGCTCCTCCCTGGACAGGGTAGGAGAGACCCAGTACTTC.